These 23 T cell receptor beta chains were all obtained from the same sample, sequenced in a study of a mutant IDH1 vaccine in newly diagnosed glioma. Time point in this sample: week 35, safety follow-up. Doses of 300 ug of mutant IDH1 20-mer peptide were given with topical imiquimod. Produced via immunoSEQ multiplex PCR; TCRdb's table is partial and in-frame only. The table includes around 44,000 clones, 79% detected once. What these receptors recognize is not known. The material sequenced was PBMCs, taken from a glioma patient whose treatment included an IDH1 peptide vaccine. The receptors were gathered from a middle-aged man with glioma.

The chain has TRBV5-1 and TRBJ2-5; possibly TRBD1 for D (5 bases). Germline loops: CDR1 SGHRS, CDR2 YFSETQ. The CDR3 is 14 amino acids. V was pared by 5 bases and J by 5 bases, with 16 bases between. Here the CDR3 reads CASREGLAGETQYF. CDR3 nucleotides: TGCGCCAGCAGGGAAGGCCTCGCAGGGGAGACCCAGTACTTC.

This clone was observed a single time. This chain links TRBV27 with TRBJ2-2; no firm D call. CDR1 is MNHEY, CDR2 SMNVEV, per germline (reference sequence). This CDR3 comprises 15 residues. The V end was cut by 0 bases, the J end by 6 bases, with 11 bases between. Written as DNA, the CDR3 is TGTGCCAGCAGTTTATCCCTCACGGATCCCGGGGAGCTGTTTTTT. Encoded protein: CASSLSLTDPGELFF.

The rearrangement uses TRBV2 and TRBJ1-5, with 8 bases aligning to TRBD1. Germline V CDR1 and CDR2: SNHLY, FYNNEI. With V trimmed by 7 bases and J by 6 bases, 11 bases remained unmatched. The CDR3 extends over 15 amino acids. The CDR3 nucleotides are TGTGCCAGCACCTCCCAACAGGGGGTTTTTCAGCCCCAGCATTTT. As protein: CASTSQQGVFQPQHF.

This clone was observed a handful of times. The V gene is TRBV29-1, the J gene TRBJ1-1, with D possibly TRBD1 on 6 matching bases. Germline lookup yields CDR1 SQVTM and CDR2 ANQGSEA. The CDR3 is 13 residues long. V gave up 7 bases and J gave up 1 base, with 13 bases separating them. The CDR3 DNA reads TGCAGCGAGATCGACAGGCCGAACACTGAAGCTTTCTTT. It codes for CSEIDRPNTEAFF.

V and J are TRBV7-9 and TRBJ1-2; D not certain. V was cut by 5 bases and J by 6 bases, with 13 bases left in between. There are 13 residues in the CDR3. Germline CDR1 and CDR2: SEHNR and FQNEAQ (reference sequence). CDR3 sequence reads: CASSIPAFDGYTF. CDR3 nucleotide sequence: TGTGCCAGCAGCATACCGGCCTTCGATGGCTACACCTTC.

This clone was recorded once. J is TRBJ2-7 and V is TRBV7-9, with TRBD1 identical over 9 bases. Per germline, CDR1 SEHNR and CDR2 FQNEAQ (reference sequence). Unmatched junction bases numbered 4, after V lost 5 bases and J lost 2 bases. The CDR3 has 14 amino acids. The CDR3 nucleotides are TGTGCCAGCAGCGAAACAGGGGGCGCCTACGAGCAGTACTTC. This translates into CASSETGGAYEQYF.

The rearrangement joins TRBV6-5 to TRBJ1-3, with 8 bases matching TRBD1. The germline CDR1 and CDR2 sequences are MNHEY and SVGAGI. Germline trimming cut 6 bases from V and 0 bases from J; bases unmatched to any gene: 4. The CDR3 length is 15 residues. The CDR3 DNA sequence: TGTGCCAGCAGGGGAACAGGGGGCTCTGGAAACACCATATATTTT. It specifies CASRGTGGSGNTIYF.

This clone was seen more than once but under ten times. V gene TRBV10-2 combines with J gene TRBJ2-7, with D perhaps TRBD1 (5 bases). CDR3 length: 11 amino acids. The V gene's germline CDR1 is WSHSY and CDR2 SAAADI. Between the trimmed V and J ends, which lost 8 bases and 6 bases, there was a span of 11 bases. The CDR3 sequence is CASGLGREQYF. The CDR3 DNA sequence: TGCGCCAGCGGATTGGGGCGCGAGCAGTACTTC.

The chain carries TRBV5-6 and TRBJ2-7, with a tentative D call TRBD2 (5 bases). The CDR3 totals 16 residues. From germline, CDR1 is SGHDT and CDR2 YYEEEE. Between the trimmed V and J ends, which lost 0 bases and 6 bases, there was a span of 19 bases. The CDR3 sequence: CASSLDPSRRSAEQYF. The CDR3 DNA sequence: TGTGCCAGCAGCTTGGACCCTTCCCGGAGGAGTGCCGAGCAGTACTTC.

The chain is built from TRBV2 and TRBJ2-3; D is undetermined. Trimming left V 10 bases short and J 4 bases short, with 18 bases between. This CDR3 has 14 amino acids. Looked up from germline, CDR1 is SNHLY and CDR2 is FYNNEI. The CDR3 region is CAIPREQESDTQYF. CDR3 sequence (DNA): TGTGCCATCCCTAGGGAACAAGAATCAGATACGCAGTATTTT.

J is TRBJ1-3 and V is TRBV4-1; D is uncertain. V was clipped by 0 bases and J by 0 bases, with 9 bases between them. The CDR3 extends over 16 amino acids. In germline, CDR1 is MGHRA, CDR2 YSYEKL. The chain's CDR3 is CASSQDVMSSGNTIYF. For the CDR3, the DNA is TGCGCCAGCAGCCAAGATGTCATGAGCTCTGGAAACACCATATATTTT.

The chain has TRBV2 and TRBJ2-5, with D perhaps being TRBD1 or TRBD2 (6 bases each). Germline-derived CDR1 and CDR2 are SNHLY and FYNNEI. The CDR3 is made up of 15 amino acids. Trimming pared 3 bases from V and 2 bases from J, leaving 13 bases between. As DNA, the CDR3 is TGTGCCAGCAGTGAGGACGGGGGCATACAAGAGACCCAGTACTTC. It is translated as CASSEDGGIQETQYF.

The gene calls are TRBV5-6 and TRBJ2-7; D not certain. Germline V lookup: CDR1 SGHDT, CDR2 YYEEEE. The V gene lost 2 bases and the J gene lost 4 bases, with 4 bases spanning the gap. The CDR3 runs 11 residues. In DNA, the CDR3 is TGTGCCAGCAGCTTTCGGTACGAGCAGTACTTC. Encoded protein: CASSFRYEQYF.

By proportion, this clone is medium-sized (0.01 to 0.1%). CDR3: CASRRRWLAGGNYTDTQYF. DNA of the CDR3: TGTGCCAGCAGAAGAAGGTGGCTAGCGGGGGGGAATTACACAGATACGCAGTATTTT. The rearrangement joins TRBV11-2 to TRBJ2-3; 12 positions match TRBD2. From germline, CDR1 is SGHAT and CDR2 FQNNGV. The ends lost 6 bases at V and 2 bases at J; junction bases unmatched: 15. This CDR3 comprises 19 residues.

The rearrangement links TRBV6-5 to TRBJ1-6; weak D call: TRBD1 (6 bases). This CDR3 region has 16 residues. The ends were cut back, 0 bases at V and 9 bases at J, with 15 bases in the middle. Germline V gene sequence: CDR1 MNHEY, CDR2 SVGAGI. The chain's CDR3 is CASSYSEGDGGSPLHF. The CDR3 bases are TGTGCCAGCAGTTACTCAGAGGGGGACGGTGGTTCACCCCTCCACTTT.

This clone was seen a few times. This chain links TRBV15 with TRBJ1-4; 12 bases are shared with TRBD1. The CDR3 consists of 16 residues. The V gene end was trimmed by 0 bases and the J gene end by 8 bases; junction bases not matched to a gene: 4. The germline gives CDR1 LNHNV, CDR2 YYDKDF (reference sequence). This CDR3 is CATSRDSGTGGEKLFF. DNA for the CDR3: TGTGCCACCAGCAGAGACTCCGGGACAGGGGGCGAAAAACTGTTTTTT.

This clone was seen more than once but under ten times. The chain couples TRBV30 to TRBJ1-6; D gene unclear. This CDR3 region has 13 residues. The germline V and J ends were trimmed by 5 bases and 7 bases, with 12 bases remaining between them. The V gene's germline CDR1 is GTSNPN and CDR2 SVGIG (reference sequence). The CDR3 loop is CAWSDLRNSPLHF. The CDR3 nucleotides read TGTGCCTGGTCGGACCTTAGGAATTCACCCCTCCACTTT. The whole variable domain, remainder taken from reference TRBV30 and TRBJ1-6, is SQTIHQWPATLVQPVGSPLSLECTVEGTSNPNLYWYRQAAGRGLQLLFYSVGIGQISSEVPQNLSASRPQDRQFILSSKKLLLSDSGFYLCAWSDLRNSPLHFGNGTRLTVT.

The chain combines TRBV11-2 with TRBJ1-1; D ambiguous. The CDR3 length is 13 residues. V was pared by 2 bases and J by 1 base, with 5 bases between. CDR1 is SGHAT and CDR2 is FQNNGV in the germline V gene. CDR3 loop: CASSLQTNTEAFF. The CDR3 DNA sequence: TGTGCCAGCAGCTTACAAACGAACACTGAAGCTTTCTTT.

The chain joins TRBV7-9 to TRBJ2-2; tentative D call: TRBD2 (7 bases). Trimming removed 3 bases at V and 2 bases at J, with 22 bases between. The CDR3 contains 19 residues. Germline V gives CDR1 SEHNR, CDR2 FQNEAQ (reference sequence). The CDR3 spells CASSFRGGAMYRNTGELFF. CDR3 sequence (DNA): TGTGCCAGCAGCTTTCGAGGGGGGGCGATGTATAGAAACACCGGGGAGCTGTTTTTT.

The V and J genes are TRBV5-1 and TRBJ1-3; no definite D call. The CDR3 spans 15 residues. V was pared by 0 bases and J by 1 base, with 8 bases between. Germline V CDR1 and CDR2: SGHRS, YFSETQ. CDR3 sequence: CASSLDPASGNTIYF. As DNA, the CDR3 is TGCGCCAGCAGCTTGGATCCTGCTTCTGGAAACACCATATATTTT.

This chain links TRBV5-1 with TRBJ1-5; D is unresolved. CDR1 is SGHRS and CDR2 is YFSETQ in the germline V gene. The germline V and J ends were trimmed by 4 bases and 3 bases, with 14 bases remaining between them. This CDR3 spans 15 amino acids. The CDR3 nucleotides read TGCGCCAGCAGCGTGGACCTCGGTCCCAATCAGCCCCAGCATTTT. Amino acids: CASSVDLGPNQPQHF. Supplemented by reference TRBV5-1 and TRBJ1-5, the full variable domain reads KAGVTQTPRYLIKTRGQQVTLSCSPISGHRSVSWYQQTPGQGLQFLFEYFSETQRNKGNFPGRFSGRQFSNSRSEMNVSTLELGDSALYLCASSVDLGPNQPQHFGDGTRLSIL.

The chain couples TRBV5-6 to TRBJ1-6; 7 positions match TRBD1. CDR3 length: 14 residues. The germline V gene has CDR1 SGHDT and CDR2 YYEEEE. Trimming took 4 bases from V and 7 from J; bases not matched to a gene: 5. CDR3 bases: TGTGCCAGCAGCCTGACAGGGTTCAATTCACCCCTCCACTTT. Translation: CASSLTGFNSPLHF.

The chain employs TRBV6-1 and TRBJ1-1; 8 bases fit TRBD1. This CDR3 contains 15 residues. V dropped 0 bases and J dropped 10; count of bases not matched to a gene: 10. Germline V lookup: CDR1 MNHNS, CDR2 SASEGT. The CDR3 DNA reads as TGTGCCAGCAGTGAAGCTTTTACAGGGGGGACCGGAGCTTTCTTT. This gives the protein CASSEAFTGGTGAFF.